This T cell receptor beta chain was sequenced for a study of cytotoxic CD8 clonotypes in ibrutinib-treated CLL. In the study overall: Response samples were taken after a median of about 12 months on treatment, range 6 to 36. There were, on average, 255,043 productive templates and around 90,000 productive rearrangements per sample. Study-wide results and limits: Progressing patients had sampling times that differed from those of sustained-remission patients. Rising at ibrutinib response, clonality subsequently fell back toward baseline at progression.

This clone showed up just once. Its antigen is unidentified. This CDR3 is built from 17 residues. Trimming removed 2 bases at V and 0 bases at J, with 15 bases between. From germline, CDR1 is SGHRS and CDR2 YFSETQ. Profiling relied on immunoSEQ multiplex PCR, and the TCRdb table lists in-frame clones only, not all of them. Of 150,000 to 200,000 clones listed, roughly four fifths are singletons. This TCR came from a human donor with chronic lymphocytic leukemia. This chain uses TRBV5-1 with TRBJ2-1; D perhaps matches TRBD2 (6 bases). The input for sequencing was PBMCs, taken after 12 months of ibrutinib treatment. The CDR3 sequence is CASSLDPGGSSYNEQFF. The CDR3 DNA follows: TGCGCCAGCAGCTTAGACCCCGGGGGTAGCTCCTACAATGAGCAGTTCTTC.